The 19 T cell receptor beta chains reported below all come from one sample, sequenced in a study of blood T cell repertoires in COVID-19. Profiling relied on immunoSEQ multiplex PCR, and the TCRdb table lists in-frame clones only, not all of them. The sample shows about 130,000 clones, 85% of them seen only once. The sequencing input was peripheral blood. The receptors were sampled from a woman of 80 years or more with acute or convalescent COVID-19.

The chain recombines TRBV2 with TRBJ1-1; TRBD1 matches at 7 bases. The V gene end was trimmed by 6 bases and the J gene end by 3 bases; junction bases not matched to a gene: 10. The CDR3 covers 15 residues. Germline V gene lookup returns CDR1 SNHLY and CDR2 FYNNEI. As DNA, the CDR3 is TGTGCCAGCAGCGATTACAGGGGTCTACACACTGAAGCTTTCTTT. Translating gives CASSDYRGLHTEAFF. Using reference TRBV2 and TRBJ1-1 for the parts outside the CDR3, the full variable domain is EPEVTQTPSHQVTQMGQEVILRCVPISNHLYFYWYRQILGQKVEFLVSFYNNEISEKSEIFDDQFSVERPDGSNFTLKIRSTKLEDSAMYFCASSDYRGLHTEAFFGQGTRLTVV.

The chain joins TRBV9 to TRBJ1-2; D is unclear. The CDR3 spans 15 residues. With 0 bases removed from V and 5 bases from J, the gap between germline ends came to 14 bases. Germline CDR1 reads SGDLS; CDR2 reads YYNGEE. For the CDR3, the DNA is TGTGCCAGCAGCGTAGAAGAGGGAGTTATATATGGCTACACCTTC. Its protein product is CASSVEEGVIYGYTF.

The J gene is TRBJ2-5, the V gene TRBV18; D is uncertain. Trimming took off 3 bases at V and 5 bases at J, with 13 bases between the two ends. The length of the CDR3 is 14 residues. The germline CDR1 and CDR2 sequences are KGHSH and LQKENI. In DNA form, the CDR3 reads TGTGCCAGCTCACCTTTTCAGGATACGGAGACCCAGTACTTC. Its translation: CASSPFQDTETQYF. Full variable domain (outside the CDR3, taken from reference TRBV18 and TRBJ2-5): NAGVMQNPRHLVRRRGQEARLRCSPMKGHSHVYWYRQLPEEGLKFMVYLQKENIIDESGMPKERFSAEFPKEGPSILRIQQVVRGDSAAYFCASSPFQDTETQYFGPGTRLLVL.

This clone was seen ten or more times. V and J are TRBV7-8 and TRBJ1-2; no definite D call. The CDR3 has 13 amino acids. Germline CDR1 reads SGHVS; CDR2 reads FQNEAQ. Deletions cut 5 bases from V and 6 bases from J, with 13 bases between. CDR3: CASSPRLFNGYTF. In DNA, the CDR3 is TGTGCCAGCAGCCCGCGCCTGTTCAATGGCTACACCTTC.

This clone has only a few counts. This chain links TRBV3-1 (or the pseudogene TRBV3-2) with TRBJ2-3; D gene uncertain. Germline V CDR1 and CDR2: LGHDT, YNNKEL (reference sequence). This CDR3 has 14 amino acids. V lost 2 bases, J lost 0 bases, and 6 bases lay in between. The CDR3 loop is CASSQSSSTDTQYF. The CDR3 DNA is TGTGCCAGCAGCCAAAGTAGCAGCACAGATACGCAGTATTTT.

This clone was recorded a few times. This chain links TRBV7-2 with TRBJ2-7; 7 bases align to TRBD1. Germline V gene lookup returns CDR1 SGHTA and CDR2 FQGNSA. This CDR3 spans 13 amino acids. The trim removed 5 bases at V and 2 bases at J, leaving 3 bases unmatched. The CDR3: CASSRDSTYEQYF. The DNA of the CDR3 is TGTGCCAGCAGCCGGGACAGTACCTACGAGCAGTACTTC.

The chain is built from TRBV7-9 and TRBJ1-2; 12 nucleotides line up with TRBD1. The V segment lost 6 bases and the J segment 5 bases; nucleotides outside the gene matches: 13. In germline, CDR1 is SEHNR, CDR2 FQNEAQ (reference sequence). The CDR3 extends over 17 amino acids. CDR3 nucleotides: TGTGCCAGCAGTCGACACCTTACGGGACAGGGGGCTTATGGCTACACCTTC. Encoded protein: CASSRHLTGQGAYGYTF.

In this sample, this clone turned up once. The chain combines TRBV19 with TRBJ2-5, with D unresolved. The CDR3 sequence is 13 residues long. CDR1 is LNHDA and CDR2 is SQIVND in the germline V gene (reference sequence). Trimming shortened V by 6 bases and J by 1 base, and 9 bases separated the two germline ends. CDR3 protein: CASRKQTQETQYF. The CDR3 coding sequence is TGTGCCAGTAGAAAACAAACCCAAGAGACCCAGTACTTC.

The J gene is TRBJ1-5, the V gene TRBV19; no clear D gene. Germline V gene lookup returns CDR1 LNHDA and CDR2 SQIVND (reference sequence). CDR3 size: 16 residues. The germline V and J ends were trimmed by 5 bases and 2 bases, with 16 bases remaining between them. This CDR3 is CASSPLFRLGNQPQHF. As DNA, the CDR3 is TGTGCCAGTAGTCCCCTCTTTCGTCTTGGCAATCAGCCCCAGCATTTT.

This clone showed up just a few times. V usage is TRBV4-1 and J usage is TRBJ2-7; D possibly corresponds to TRBD1 (5 bases). CDR1 is MGHRA, CDR2 YSYEKL, per germline. The CDR3 is 14 amino acids. V shed 1 base and J shed 2 bases, with 9 bases lying between them. CDR3 protein: CASSQVIGAYEQYF. Written as DNA, the CDR3 is TGCGCCAGCAGCCAAGTCATAGGGGCCTACGAGCAGTACTTC.

There are a few counts of this clone. The chain combines TRBV7-9 with TRBJ2-7; D may be TRBD2 (6 bases). Germline CDR1 SEHNR, CDR2 FQNEAQ (reference sequence). With 5 bases removed from V and 1 base from J, the gap between germline ends came to 9 bases. The CDR3 runs to 13 residues. The CDR3 nucleotides are TGTGCCAGCAGCCCCGGGGGTTCCTACGAGCAGTACGTC. Its protein is CASSPGGSYEQYV.

The chain recombines TRBV6-4 with TRBJ1-5; 8 bases match TRBD1. In germline, CDR1 is MRHNA, CDR2 SNTAGT. The V gene end was trimmed by 7 bases and the J gene end by 4 bases; junction bases not matched to a gene: 18. This CDR3 contains 18 residues. CDR3 residues: CASIAEGQGSGSNQPQHF. The CDR3 DNA reads as TGTGCCAGCATCGCCGAAGGACAGGGAAGCGGGTCAAATCAGCCCCAGCATTTT.

On this clone: The same CDR3 is also encoded by other DNA sequences in this sample. The V gene is TRBV7-2, the J gene TRBJ1-1; the D gene is possibly TRBD1 (5 bases). Germline V CDR1 and CDR2: SGHTA, FQGNSA. This CDR3 comprises 13 residues. V shed 5 bases and J shed 1 base, with 8 bases lying between them. In DNA, the CDR3 is TGTGCCAGCAGCCTCGACAGGAACACTGAAGCTTTCTTT. Translating gives CASSLDRNTEAFF. The full variable domain, completed using reference TRBV7-2 and TRBJ1-1, is GAGVSQSPSNKVTEKGKDVELRCDPISGHTALYWYRQSLGQGLEFLIYFQGNSAPDKSGLPSDRFSAERTGGSVSTLTIQRTQQEDSAVYLCASSLDRNTEAFFGQGTRLTVV.

The J gene is TRBJ1-5, the V gene TRBV5-1; D is unclear. From germline, CDR1 is SGHRS and CDR2 YFSETQ. Deletions cut 4 bases from V and 2 bases from J, with 10 bases between. The CDR3 runs to 14 residues. The CDR3 sequence is CASSPGVGNQPQHF. DNA for the CDR3: TGCGCCAGCAGCCCCGGGGTTGGCAATCAGCCCCAGCATTTT.

This chain links TRBV19 with TRBJ1-2; 7 bases agree with TRBD1. The CDR3 consists of 13 residues. J lost 4 bases, V lost 6 bases, and 5 bases had no gene match. CDR1 and CDR2 (germline): LNHDA, SQIVND (reference sequence). The CDR3 coding sequence is TGTGCCAGTAGAAGACAGGGAGGCTATGGCTACACCTTC. Its translation is CASRRQGGYGYTF. Using reference TRBV19 and TRBJ1-2 for the parts outside the CDR3, the full variable domain is DGGITQSPKYLFRKEGQNVTLSCEQNLNHDAMYWYRQDPGQGLRLIYYSQIVNDFQKGDIAEGYSVSREKKESFPLTVTSAQKNPTAFYLCASRRQGGYGYTFGSGTRLTVV.

The chain carries TRBV19 and TRBJ1-2, with 8 bases aligning to TRBD1. CDR3 length equals 15 residues. V dropped 2 bases and J dropped 2; count of bases not matched to a gene: 4. Germline values: CDR1 LNHDA, CDR2 SQIVND (reference sequence). CDR3 region: CASSIRAGGNYGYTF. The CDR3 coding sequence is TGTGCCAGTAGTATACGGGCAGGGGGCAACTATGGCTACACCTTC.

The chain is built from TRBV4-2 and TRBJ2-1; a weak D match, TRBD2 (5 bases). The CDR3 spans 15 residues. Trimming took off 3 bases at V and 0 bases at J, with 9 bases between the two ends. Germline lookup yields CDR1 LGHNA and CDR2 YNFKEQ. The CDR3 DNA reads as TGTGCCAGCAGCCAGGACTGGAGCTCCTACAATGAGCAGTTCTTC. Translated, it gives CASSQDWSSYNEQFF.

V and J are TRBV28 and TRBJ2-7; no clear D. Trimming left V 2 bases short and J 1 base short, with 9 bases between. Germline lookup yields CDR1 MDHEN and CDR2 SYDVKM. The CDR3 runs 14 residues. CDR3 loop: CASSLVGRSYEQYV. CDR3 nucleotide sequence: TGTGCCAGCAGTTTAGTTGGCCGTTCCTACGAGCAGTACGTC.

This clone was picked up one time. The rearrangement joins TRBV2 to TRBJ2-2; 7 bases are shared with TRBD2. Germline lookup yields CDR1 SNHLY and CDR2 FYNNEI. The CDR3 consists of 15 residues. Losses at the gene ends were 7 bases for V and 5 bases for J; bases not matched to a gene: 10. CDR3 sequence (DNA): TGTGCCAGCAAGCGGGAACAAAGGTTAACCGGGGAGCTGTTTTTT. Translating gives CASKREQRLTGELFF.